Shown below are 12 T cell receptor beta chains from a single sample sequenced in a study of technical replicates of blood from several donors (dated by TCRdb to the late 2010s). Libraries came from the immunoSEQ multiplex PCR assay. This immuneACCESS table, as held by TCRdb, lists in-frame sequences with V and J called but not all clones. Of the missing ones, under half trace to an unresolved V gene in checked studies; the others have no known cause. The sample profile shows 65,000 to 95,000 clones; roughly 98% of them were found once. Around 0.15% of the sample goes to the ten largest clones. Sequencing was performed on T cells isolated from PBMCs. The receptors stem from a human donor in good health.

The chain carries TRBV5-4 and TRBJ2-7, with 9 bases that match TRBD2. The CDR3 has 16 amino acids. The germline V gene encodes CDR1 SGHNT and CDR2 YYREEE (reference sequence). Losses at the gene ends were 0 bases for V and 3 bases for J; bases not matched to a gene: 7. For the CDR3, the DNA is TGTGCCAGCAGCTTGGGCGGGACTAGCAGCAACTACGAGCAGTACTTC. Amino acids: CASSLGGTSSNYEQYF.

The genes are TRBV27 and TRBJ2-7; TRBD2 matches at 8 bases. This CDR3 is built from 15 residues. Germline V gives CDR1 MNHEY, CDR2 SMNVEV (reference sequence). V was pared by 6 bases and J by 4 bases, with 11 bases of the junction left unmatched. CDR3 DNA sequence: TGTGCCAGCAGACCGGGAGGGACTAGATATTACGAGCAGTACTTC. It translates to CASRPGGTRYYEQYF.

The rearrangement uses TRBV10-1 and TRBJ2-7; 8 bases line up with TRBD2. Germline CDR1 and CDR2: WNHNN and SYGVQD (reference sequence). The V and J ends lost 6 bases and 0 bases, in that order; junction bases with no gene match: 7. CDR3 length: 15 amino acids. CDR3 amino acids: CASSKILADSYEQYF. CDR3 nucleotides: TGCGCCAGCAGCAAAATACTAGCGGACTCCTACGAGCAGTACTTC.

This chain connects TRBV7-9 to TRBJ1-4, with 8 nucleotides matching TRBD1. Looked up from germline, CDR1 is SEHNR and CDR2 is FQNEAQ (reference sequence). The CDR3 consists of 13 residues. V was clipped by 7 bases and J by 4 bases; unmatched bases: 2. This chain's CDR3 is CASIDRGNEKLFF. The DNA for the CDR3 is TGTGCCAGCATAGACAGGGGTAATGAAAAACTGTTTTTT.

The V and J genes are TRBV7-6 and TRBJ2-1; perhaps TRBD2 as D (6 bases). The CDR3 is 13 residues long. V dropped 3 bases and J dropped 13 bases, with 16 bases sitting between them. Germline CDR1 is SGHVS and CDR2 is FNYEAQ. Here the CDR3 DNA reads TGTGCCAGCAGCTTGGAGATAGCGGATAGACAGTTCTTC. As protein: CASSLEIADRQFF.

V usage is TRBV25-1 and J usage is TRBJ2-7, with 7 bases aligning to TRBD1. Germline lookup yields CDR1 MGHDK and CDR2 SYGVNS. This CDR3 comprises 14 residues. The V gene end was trimmed by 3 bases and the J gene end by 3 bases; junction bases not matched to a gene: 5. Here the CDR3 DNA reads TGTGCCAGCAGTGACTGGGACAGCAACTACGAGCAGTACTTC. Amino acid sequence: CASSDWDSNYEQYF.

V usage is TRBV2 and J usage is TRBJ2-5, with D perhaps matching TRBD2 (6 bases). Trimming removed 2 bases at V and 4 bases at J, with 14 bases between. The germline CDR1 and CDR2 sequences are SNHLY and FYNNEI. The CDR3 consists of 15 residues. For the CDR3, the DNA is TGTGCCAGCAGTGAACGGCCGGGAGACCCAGAGACCCAGTACTTC. Its translation is CASSERPGDPETQYF.

V is TRBV13 and J is TRBJ2-1; a weak D match, TRBD2 (6 bases). V was cut by 5 bases and J by 5 bases, with 13 bases left in between. Germline lookup yields CDR1 PRHDT and CDR2 FYEKMQ (reference sequence). CDR3 length: 14 amino acids. CDR3 bases: TGTGCCAGCAGCCCGCCCGGGGGAGACAATGAGCAGTTCTTC. It specifies CASSPPGGDNEQFF.

The V and J genes are TRBV5-4 and TRBJ2-7; D possibly corresponds to TRBD2 (6 bases). CDR1 is SGHNT and CDR2 is YYREEE in the germline V gene (reference sequence). Trimming took off 0 bases at V and 5 bases at J, with 15 bases between the two ends. CDR3 length: 15 residues. The chain's CDR3 is CASSLGGRMVDEQYF. DNA of the CDR3: TGTGCCAGCAGCTTGGGAGGGAGGATGGTGGACGAGCAGTACTTC. Using reference TRBV5-4 and TRBJ2-7 for the parts outside the CDR3, the full variable domain is ETGVTQSPTHLIKTRGQQVTLRCSSQSGHNTVSWYQQALGQGPQFIFQYYREEENGRGNFPPRFSGLQFPNYSSELNVNALELDDSALYLCASSLGGRMVDEQYFGPGTRLTVT.

The V call is TRBV18, the J call TRBJ1-1; D possibly corresponds to TRBD1 (6 bases). V was clipped by 3 bases and J by 3 bases, with 23 bases between them. The CDR3 loop spans 18 amino acids. Germline V gene sequence: CDR1 KGHSH, CDR2 LQKENI. The CDR3 region is CASSPLTGSGHIDTEAFF. The CDR3 region has the DNA TGTGCCAGCTCACCGCTAACGGGATCGGGACACATCGACACTGAAGCTTTCTTT.

The rearrangement links TRBV4-2 to TRBJ1-6, with a possible D match to TRBD1 (5 bases). The germline V gene encodes CDR1 LGHNA and CDR2 YNFKEQ. This CDR3 comprises 16 residues. Trimming shortened V by 1 base and J by 7 bases, and 14 bases separated the two germline ends. This CDR3 reads CASSQGQGGPNSPLHF. Written as DNA, the CDR3 is TGTGCCAGCAGCCAAGGTCAGGGCGGCCCGAATTCACCCCTCCACTTT.

This clone was counted once. V gene TRBV4-1 combines with J gene TRBJ2-1; 13 positions agree with TRBD2. The CDR3 consists of 17 residues. Germline trimming cut 2 bases from V and 4 bases from J; bases unmatched to any gene: 5. CDR1 and CDR2 from the germline V gene are MGHRA and YSYEKL. As DNA, the CDR3 is TGCGCCAGCAGCCAATCGGGACTAGCGGGAAGATACAATGAGCAGTTCTTC. Protein product: CASSQSGLAGRYNEQFF.